This is a list of T cell receptor beta chains from one sample in a study of T cell responses to AZD1222 COVID-19 vaccine. Sequencing was performed with immunoSEQ multiplex PCR; in TCRdb, only in-frame clones are kept and a portion is missing. The data show 95,000 to 110,000 clones, with 80% to 90% seen just once and roughly 20% held by the top ten. Sequenced material: peripheral blood, taken on day 0 of AZD1222 vaccination. These TCRs come from an adult in good health. The CDR3 runs from the conserved cysteine through the conserved F or W. Fields, in order: V gene, D gene, J gene, clone size, CDR3 DNA, CDR3 protein. A D gene is named only where the DNA matches it firmly. Clone sizes are given selectively: once, few, many, or a class where the clone is expanded.

V: TRBV5-1
D: TRBD1
J: TRBJ2-2
size: -
DNA: TGCGCCAGCAGCTTGGGGGGACAGACAATCACCGGGGAGCTGTTTTTT
CDR3: CASSLGGQTITGELFF

V: TRBV18
D: -
J: TRBJ1-1
size: -
DNA: TGTGCCAGCTCAGCAAACAGAGACACTGAAGCTTTCTTT
CDR3: CASSANRDTEAFF

V: TRBV12-3/TRBV12-4
D: -
J: TRBJ1-2
size: -
DNA: TGTGCCAGCACCTACAGCCGCTATGGCTACACCTTC
CDR3: CASTYSRYGYTF

V: TRBV27
D: -
J: TRBJ1-4
size: once
DNA: TGTGCCAGCAGTTTATCCGGCAGGGAGGGAGTAGGGAAACTGTTTTTT
CDR3: CASSLSGREGVGKLFF

V: TRBV5-1
D: TRBD1
J: TRBJ1-5
size: -
DNA: TGCGCCAGCAGCCCCTTCGGGCAGGGGGACGGCAATCAGCCCCAGCATTTT
CDR3: CASSPFGQGDGNQPQHF

V: TRBV7-9
D: -
J: TRBJ1-1
size: -
DNA: TGTGCCAGCAGCTCTGGACTGATGAACACTGAAGCTTTCTTT
CDR3: CASSSGLMNTEAFF

V: TRBV6-2/TRBV6-3
D: TRBD1
J: TRBJ2-5
size: -
DNA: TGTGCCAGCAGTGGTTGGACAGGGTTGAAGACCCAGTACTTC
CDR3: CASSGWTGLKTQYF

V: TRBV27
D: -
J: TRBJ1-4
size: -
DNA: TGTGCCAGCAGTTTTATTGGGGATCTGGGTGAAAAACTGTTTTTT
CDR3: CASSFIGDLGEKLFF

V: TRBV4-1
D: -
J: TRBJ1-2
size: -
DNA: TGCGCCAGCAGCCAAGGAACAGCTTCTGGCTATGGCTACACCTTC
CDR3: CASSQGTASGYGYTF

V: TRBV6-5
D: -
J: TRBJ2-1
size: -
DNA: TGTGCCAGTTTCCTCCTGGAAAGCTCCTACAATGAGCAGTTCTTC
CDR3: CASFLLESSYNEQFF

V: TRBV18
D: -
J: TRBJ2-5
size: -
DNA: TGTGCCAGCTCAAGGAGACAATTTTTGGACGAAGAGACCCAGTACTTC
CDR3: CASSRRQFLDEETQYF

V: TRBV20-1
D: -
J: TRBJ2-5
size: -
DNA: TGCAGTGTGACCTCAGGAGAGACCCAGTACTTC
CDR3: CSVTSGETQYF

V: TRBV5-1
D: TRBD1
J: TRBJ1-3
size: -
DNA: TGCGCCAGCAGCTTGGAACCGGGACAGGGTGGAAACACCATATATTTT
CDR3: CASSLEPGQGGNTIYF

V: TRBV29-1
D: -
J: TRBJ1-2
size: -
DNA: TGCAGCGTTGTATCGGGCATAAACTATGGCTACACCTTC
CDR3: CSVVSGINYGYTF

V: TRBV19
D: TRBD1
J: TRBJ1-2
size: -
DNA: TGTGCCAGTAGCAAGACAGGGGGCAATGGCTACACCTTC
CDR3: CASSKTGGNGYTF

V: TRBV6-5
D: -
J: TRBJ2-5
size: -
DNA: TGTGCCAGCAGTTACTCCTTGCAGGTCGGGGAGACCCAGTACTTC
CDR3: CASSYSLQVGETQYF

V: TRBV3-1/TRBV3-2
D: -
J: TRBJ2-3
size: -
DNA: TGTGCCAGCAGCCATTCGGGTGGCACAGATACGCAGTATTTT
CDR3: CASSHSGGTDTQYF

V: TRBV7-2
D: -
J: TRBJ1-2
size: -
DNA: TGTGCCAGCACCCCCGGGGGGTTAGCTAACTATGGCTACACCTTC
CDR3: CASTPGGLANYGYTF

V: TRBV27
D: -
J: TRBJ1-5
size: -
DNA: TGTGCCAGCAGTTCCAGCGGGGGCGATCGCAATCAGCCCCAGCATTTT
CDR3: CASSSSGGDRNQPQHF

V: TRBV18
D: -
J: TRBJ2-7
size: -
DNA: TGTGCCAGCTCACCATCAAGGTTCGAGCAGTACTTC
CDR3: CASSPSRFEQYF

V: TRBV6-5
D: TRBD1
J: TRBJ2-3
size: -
DNA: TGTGCCAGCAGGACCGGGACAGCCACCGGAGATACGCAGTATTTT
CDR3: CASRTGTATGDTQYF

V: TRBV7-3
D: -
J: TRBJ2-1
size: once
DNA: TGTGCCAGCAGCTTAAATCCGAGCGGAGTTGCCAATGAGCAGTTCTTC
CDR3: CASSLNPSGVANEQFF

V: TRBV4-1
D: TRBD2
J: TRBJ2-4
size: -
DNA: TGCGCCAGCAGCTCAGGACTAGGGTCCTTCGAAAACATTCAGTACTTC
CDR3: CASSSGLGSFENIQYF

V: TRBV18
D: -
J: TRBJ2-7
size: -
DNA: TGTGCCAGCTCACCAACGACAGATCCCTCCTACGAGCAGTACTTC
CDR3: CASSPTTDPSYEQYF

V: TRBV12-3/TRBV12-4
D: -
J: TRBJ2-3
size: -
DNA: TGTGCCAGCAGTTTAGCGGGGGCCACGCAGTATTTT
CDR3: CASSLAGATQYF

V: TRBV7-6
D: -
J: TRBJ1-2
size: -
DNA: TGTGCCAGCAGTCTAGGGGGACCCGCTAACTATGGCTACACCTTC
CDR3: CASSLGGPANYGYTF

V: TRBV28
D: TRBD1
J: TRBJ1-1
size: -
DNA: TGTGCCAGCAGTTTATCAGGGGGCACCGGGGCTTTCTTT
CDR3: CASSLSGGTGAFF

V: TRBV3-1/TRBV3-2
D: -
J: TRBJ1-1
size: -
DNA: TGTGCCAGCAGCGCTCACACTGAAGCTTTCTTT
CDR3: CASSAHTEAFF

V: TRBV3-1/TRBV3-2
D: -
J: TRBJ2-1
size: -
DNA: TGTGCCAGCAGCCCGACTAGCACAGGGAATGAGCAGTTCTTC
CDR3: CASSPTSTGNEQFF

V: TRBV6-5
D: -
J: TRBJ2-2
size: -
DNA: TGTGCCATTACCGGGACAACGAACACCGGGGAGCTGTTTTTT
CDR3: CAITGTTNTGELFF

V: TRBV3-1/TRBV3-2
D: TRBD1
J: TRBJ2-5
size: -
DNA: TGTGCCAGCAGTCCGCCGACAGGGATAGAGACCCAGTACTTC
CDR3: CASSPPTGIETQYF

V: TRBV28
D: TRBD1
J: TRBJ1-5
size: few
DNA: TGTGCCAGCAGTTTAGCGGGTCGACAGGGTCAGCCCCAGCATTTT
CDR3: CASSLAGRQGQPQHF

V: TRBV28
D: -
J: TRBJ2-1
size: -
DNA: TGTGCCAGCAGTTTCTTGGACAATGAGCAGTTCTTC
CDR3: CASSFLDNEQFF

V: TRBV19
D: -
J: TRBJ2-5
size: -
DNA: TGTGCCAGTAGTATAGGAGACCCCACAGAGACCCAGTACTTC
CDR3: CASSIGDPTETQYF

V: TRBV5-1
D: -
J: TRBJ2-1
size: -
DNA: TGCGCCAGCGGAGGGAGACAGAACGATGAGCAGTTCTTC
CDR3: CASGGRQNDEQFF

V: TRBV18
D: -
J: TRBJ1-2
size: -
DNA: TGTGCCAGCTCCATGATGGACAGTAGCCCGTATGGCTACACCTTC
CDR3: CASSMMDSSPYGYTF

V: TRBV6-4
D: -
J: TRBJ1-6
size: few
DNA: TGTGCCAGCAGTGAAGACTATAATTCACCCCTCCACTTT
CDR3: CASSEDYNSPLHF

V: TRBV7-3
D: -
J: TRBJ2-7
size: -
DNA: TGTGCCAGCAGCGCCATCCCGGGCCGAGGGGCCTACGAGCAGTACTTC
CDR3: CASSAIPGRGAYEQYF

V: TRBV24-1
D: -
J: TRBJ1-1
size: -
DNA: TGTGCCACCAGTGATTTTAGGGGAGAAGCTTTCTTT
CDR3: CATSDFRGEAFF

V: TRBV6-1
D: -
J: TRBJ2-7
size: -
DNA: TGTGCCAGCAGTGAAGCCCCAGGGACGGGATACGAGCAGTACTTC
CDR3: CASSEAPGTGYEQYF

V: TRBV18
D: -
J: TRBJ1-4
size: -
DNA: TGTGCCAGCTCCCCGACAGCAACTAATGAAAAACTGTTTTTT
CDR3: CASSPTATNEKLFF

V: TRBV6-6
D: -
J: TRBJ2-7
size: -
DNA: TGTGCCAGCAGTTACAGCATTGGGGCCTACGAGCAGTACTTC
CDR3: CASSYSIGAYEQYF

V: TRBV2
D: -
J: TRBJ2-3
size: -
DNA: TGTGCCAGCGCACCAGTCGAGGTCGGTACGCAGTATTTT
CDR3: CASAPVEVGTQYF

V: TRBV13
D: TRBD2
J: TRBJ2-2
size: -
DNA: TGTGCCAGCAGCCCAAGGACTAGCGGGACGGGCACCGGGGAGCTGTTTTTT
CDR3: CASSPRTSGTGTGELFF

V: TRBV5-4
D: -
J: TRBJ1-2
size: few
DNA: TGTGCCAGCAGCGCCGGACAGTTGGCTAACTATGGCTACACCTTC
CDR3: CASSAGQLANYGYTF

V: TRBV5-1
D: TRBD1
J: TRBJ2-7
size: -
DNA: TGCGCCAGCAGCTTGACCTTGACAGGGTCCATCGAGCAGTACTTC
CDR3: CASSLTLTGSIEQYF

V: TRBV18
D: -
J: TRBJ1-5
size: few
DNA: TGTGCCAGCTCACCAGGGGCCGTGAATCAGCCCCAGCATTTT
CDR3: CASSPGAVNQPQHF

V: TRBV28
D: -
J: TRBJ1-5
size: -
DNA: TGTGCCAGCAGTTTACCCGCAGGGAGCGGCGATCAGCCCCAGCATTTT
CDR3: CASSLPAGSGDQPQHF

V: TRBV7-2
D: TRBD1
J: TRBJ2-5
size: -
DNA: TGTGCCAGCAGCCCAACAGGGGGAGAGACCCAGTACTTC
CDR3: CASSPTGGETQYF

V: TRBV15
D: -
J: TRBJ1-4
size: -
DNA: TGTGCCACCAGCAGAGATGGGGGAAGTGAAAAACTGTTTTTT
CDR3: CATSRDGGSEKLFF

V: TRBV25-1
D: -
J: TRBJ1-5
size: -
DNA: TGTGCCAGCAGTCGTGATAGCAATCAGCCCCAGCATTTT
CDR3: CASSRDSNQPQHF

V: TRBV6-5
D: -
J: TRBJ1-4
size: -
DNA: TGTGCCAGCAGTTACTCGAAGGCTAATGAAAAACTGTTTTTT
CDR3: CASSYSKANEKLFF

V: TRBV7-2
D: -
J: TRBJ1-3
size: -
DNA: TGTGCCAGCAGCTTAGGACAGGCGATCTCTGGAAACACCATATATTTT
CDR3: CASSLGQAISGNTIYF

V: TRBV27
D: -
J: TRBJ2-1
size: -
DNA: TGTGCCAGCAGTTTATCGGGGGGAGTGGGTAATGAGCAGTTCTTC
CDR3: CASSLSGGVGNEQFF